This T cell receptor (beta chain) was recovered during a study of CD8 T cell repertoires and HIV-1 epitope variants. Study as a whole: Control wells had CMV/EBV/flu peptides, negative Ebola AY9, or no peptide. Enriched T cells were co-cultured with equal autologous T cell-negative cells. Separate from the cultures, 1M uncultured T cells served as baseline.

TCRdb's copy holds only in-frame clones and misses some; the assay was immunoSEQ multiplex PCR. The sample lists several thousand clones, just over 65% seen once, with approximately 45% in the top ten. With respect to this clone: Its antigen is as yet unknown.

V trimming: 5 bases; J trimming: 0 bases; junction bases outside the gene matches: 10. Germline CDR1 and CDR2: PRHDT and FYEKMQ (reference sequence). The CDR3 is 17 residues long. The chain links TRBV13 to TRBJ2-1, with TRBD1 matching over 7 bases. Source material: cultured CD8+ T cells derived from PBMCs. This clonotype originated in a male donor with HIV. The CDR3 reads CASSVNRGSGSYNEQFF. CDR3 DNA sequence: TGTGCCAGCAGCGTAAACAGGGGTTCTGGCTCCTACAATGAGCAGTTCTTC.